The clone carrying this T cell receptor beta chain showed up just a few times. Its antigen is as yet unknown. These data originate in a study of beta chain features in type 1 diabetes. Study results and caveats: Type 1 diabetes patients had moderately but significantly shorter TCRB CDR3s in all four CD4+ subsets.

The investigators reverse transcribed all of the isolated RNA, so they sequenced expressed TCRB transcripts. Assay used: immunoSEQ multiplex PCR; TCRdb lists only in-frame clones, some missing. The sample lists 150,000 to 190,000 clones; around a tenth were seen once. The CDR3 has 14 residues. Looked up from germline, CDR1 is SGHRS and CDR2 is YFSETQ. V shed 3 bases and J 10 bases; nucleotides not matched to a gene: 11. The specimen sequenced was central memory CD4+ T cells from blood. The source of this sequence is a young man with type 1 diabetes. The chain uses TRBV5-1 and TRBJ1-1, with TRBD1 matching over 8 bases. CDR3 bases: TGCGCCAGCAGCTCCGGACAGGGCACGGGGATAGCTTTCTTT. Protein: CASSSGQGTGIAFF.